One sample yielded the 9 T cell receptor beta chains listed below, sequenced in a study of graft-versus-host responses after intestinal transplantation. Assay: immunoSEQ multiplex PCR; the TCRdb copy retains only in-frame clones and omits some. The table shows about 1,900 clones, with 85% to 90% occurring only once. Graft specimens yielded both intraepithelial and lamina propria lymphocytes. The sequences come from ileum tissue, collected about 70 days after transplant. Receptor source: a human patient who received an intestinal transplant, so some T cells may come from the graft donor.

This chain joins TRBV7-4 and TRBJ2-1; 9 bases are a match to TRBD2. Germline CDR1 is SGHVT and CDR2 is SQSDAQ. The ends lost 5 bases at V and 7 bases at J; junction bases unmatched: 15. The CDR3 sequence is 17 residues long. CDR3 region: CASSPRVAGASRNEQFF. In DNA form, the CDR3 reads TGTGCCAGCAGCCCCCGGGTAGCGGGAGCCTCTCGGAATGAGCAGTTCTTC.

The chain employs TRBV18 and TRBJ1-5; no clear D. CDR3 length equals 13 residues. The germline gives CDR1 KGHSH, CDR2 LQKENI. V dropped 2 bases and J dropped 3 bases, with 5 bases sitting between them. The CDR3 is CASSPGVNQPQHF. CDR3 sequence (DNA): TGTGCCAGCTCACCAGGGGTCAATCAGCCCCAGCATTTT.

This sequence joins TRBV2 and TRBJ1-5; D remains unclear. In germline, CDR1 is SNHLY, CDR2 FYNNEI. Trimming shortened V by 4 bases and J by 2 bases, and 9 bases separated the two germline ends. The CDR3 spans 14 residues. CDR3 in DNA: TGTGCCAGCAGTGTTTGGGGAGGCAATCAGCCCCAGCATTTT. It encodes CASSVWGGNQPQHF.

This rearrangement joins TRBV10-3 to TRBJ2-1; D may be TRBD2 (6 bases). The CDR3 runs 16 residues. Germline CDR1 is ENHRY and CDR2 is SYGVKD. V gave up 3 bases and J gave up 5 bases, with 17 bases separating them. The CDR3 DNA reads TGTGCCATCAGTGAATGGGGCGGGGAAAGGGACAATGAGCAGTTCTTC. Translation gives CAISEWGGERDNEQFF.

The rearrangement uses TRBV7-2 and TRBJ2-7; 9 positions match TRBD1. The length of the CDR3 is 17 residues. J lost 2 bases, V lost 4 bases, and 12 bases had no gene match. Germline V gives CDR1 SGHTA, CDR2 FQGNSA. In DNA form, the CDR3 reads TGTGCCAGCAGCTCCGACAACAGGGGGCGTCAGACCTACGAGCAGTACTTC. Amino acid sequence: CASSSDNRGRQTYEQYF.

The gene calls are TRBV10-2 and TRBJ1-1, with D possibly being TRBD1 (5 bases). V was shortened by 0 bases and J by 1 base, with 9 bases between the two germline ends. Germline V CDR1 and CDR2: WSHSY, SAAADI. CDR3 size: 15 residues. Here the CDR3 reads CASSESEGTNTEAFF. CDR3 DNA: TGCGCCAGCAGTGAGTCGGAGGGGACGAACACTGAAGCTTTCTTT.

CDR3 sequence: CASSFRQELNEKLFF. CDR3 nucleotides: TGTGCCAGCAGTTTTCGACAGGAACTTAATGAAAAACTGTTTTTT. The chain uses TRBV28 and TRBJ1-4; D may be TRBD1 (6 bases). V was cut by 3 bases and J by 4 bases, with 12 bases left in between. Per germline, CDR1 MDHEN and CDR2 SYDVKM. The CDR3 totals 15 residues. Drawing the rest from reference TRBV28 and TRBJ1-4, the complete variable domain is DVKVTQSSRYLVKRTGEKVFLECVQDMDHENMFWYRQDPGLGLRLIYFSYDVKMKEKGDIPEGYSVSREKKERFSLILESASTNQTSMYLCASSFRQELNEKLFFGSGTQLSVL.

V is TRBV9 and J is TRBJ2-5; D remains unclear. CDR1 and CDR2 from the germline V gene are SGDLS and YYNGEE. This CDR3 region has 14 residues. V gave up 0 bases and J gave up 2 bases, with 8 bases separating them. The CDR3 here is CASSVDQLQETQYF. The CDR3 nucleotides read TGTGCCAGCAGCGTAGATCAGTTACAAGAGACCCAGTACTTC.

Only one count was recorded for this clone. V and J are TRBV4-1 and TRBJ2-7; tentative D call: TRBD2 (6 bases). From germline, CDR1 is MGHRA and CDR2 YSYEKL. The V gene lost 1 base and the J gene lost 7 bases, with 14 bases spanning the gap. The length of the CDR3 is 14 residues. DNA of the CDR3: TGCGCCAGCAGCCAAGTTCAGGGTGCGGGGGAGCAGTACTTC. Amino acid sequence: CASSQVQGAGEQYF.